The rows below give T cell receptor beta chains drawn from one sample of a study of cytomegalovirus exposure and HLA in healthy donors. This table comes from immunoSEQ multiplex PCR, and its TCRdb copy is limited to in-frame clones, with some not included. The sample includes approximately 150,000 clones, about four fifths seen only once; the top ten take 2.4%. The material sequenced was PBMCs. The source of these receptors is a woman between 18 and 29 years old in good health and CMV-seropositive. CDR3s leave out the opening cysteine and the closing phenylalanine or tryptophan.

>TRBJ1-6|TRBV2
ASNRQIYNSPLH
>TRBJ2-1|TRBV5-1
ASSLTSGGAGNEQF
>TRBJ1-1|TRBV6-5
ASRPPGNTEAF
>TRBJ2-7|TRBV23-1
ASSQSGTSGGYYEQY
>TRBJ1-1|TRBV2
ASSEPRTEAF
>TRBJ2-2|TRBV6-5
ASRPTSLGELF
>NA|TRBV5-6
ASSINRGPSPSYEQY
>TRBJ2-5|TRBV7-2
ASSLGILSQETQY
>TRBJ2-7|TRBV11-2
ASSLDFRSGGLDYEQY
>TRBJ1-2|TRBV5-1
ASSLAPGQGFGYT
>TRBJ2-3|TRBV7-6
ASSSGTSGSSRAQY
>TRBJ1-1|TRBV18
ASSLGALNTEAF
>TRBJ2-2|TRBV19
ASSIWGDGELF
>TRBJ2-3|TRBV29-1
SGIVGLAGFTDTQY
>TRBJ1-1|TRBV7-2
ASSPQGAGEAF
>TRBJ1-1|TRBV5-4
ASRTDRVSTEAF
>TRBJ2-5|TRBV19
ASSTWDRQETQY
>TRBJ1-1|TRBV6-5
ASSYPGGSATEAF
>TRBJ2-7|TRBV4-1
ASSQEDRGSNEQY
>TRBJ2-3|TRBV7-2
ASRLGGGPSDTQY
>TRBJ1-2|TRBV7-2
ASSPQVSRQGAYT
>TRBJ2-7|TRBV5-1
ASSSAGGTGGLGEQY
>TRBJ1-1|TRBV5-1
ASSFRTGAEAF
>TRBJ2-2|TRBV4-1
ASNMNTGELF
>TRBJ2-3|TRBV27
ASSFTAGGFQNTQY
>TRBJ2-7|TRBV28
ASSRELGGYEQY
>NA|TRBV11-2
ASSLGAGGPVYEQY
>TRBJ1-4|TRBV5-1
ASSATGKNEKLF
>NA|TRBV30
AWRTGAYEQY
>TRBJ1-2|TRBV5-1
ASTSQGSAVYT
>TRBJ1-1|TRBV6-6
ASSPRAPSGAF
>TRBJ1-6|TRBV13
ASSLKHYNSPLH
>TRBJ1-1|TRBV7-8
ASSDEDRKTMNTEAF